This T cell receptor (beta chain) was sequenced for a study of control samples from healthy donors and cancer patients. The length of the CDR3 is 13 residues. Germline lookup yields CDR1 WNHNN and CDR2 SYGVQD (reference sequence). With 7 bases removed from V and 0 bases from J, the gap between germline ends came to 7 bases. Sequencing was performed with immunoSEQ multiplex PCR; in TCRdb, only in-frame clones are kept and a portion is missing. This table has about 100,000 clones, 75% to 90% appearing once. Sequenced sample: blood. This sequence joins TRBV10-1 and TRBJ1-5, with D unresolved. The sequence was obtained from a young man in good health. The CDR3: CASNPYSNQPQHF. CDR3 DNA: TGCGCCAGCAACCCTTATAGCAATCAGCCCCAGCATTTT.